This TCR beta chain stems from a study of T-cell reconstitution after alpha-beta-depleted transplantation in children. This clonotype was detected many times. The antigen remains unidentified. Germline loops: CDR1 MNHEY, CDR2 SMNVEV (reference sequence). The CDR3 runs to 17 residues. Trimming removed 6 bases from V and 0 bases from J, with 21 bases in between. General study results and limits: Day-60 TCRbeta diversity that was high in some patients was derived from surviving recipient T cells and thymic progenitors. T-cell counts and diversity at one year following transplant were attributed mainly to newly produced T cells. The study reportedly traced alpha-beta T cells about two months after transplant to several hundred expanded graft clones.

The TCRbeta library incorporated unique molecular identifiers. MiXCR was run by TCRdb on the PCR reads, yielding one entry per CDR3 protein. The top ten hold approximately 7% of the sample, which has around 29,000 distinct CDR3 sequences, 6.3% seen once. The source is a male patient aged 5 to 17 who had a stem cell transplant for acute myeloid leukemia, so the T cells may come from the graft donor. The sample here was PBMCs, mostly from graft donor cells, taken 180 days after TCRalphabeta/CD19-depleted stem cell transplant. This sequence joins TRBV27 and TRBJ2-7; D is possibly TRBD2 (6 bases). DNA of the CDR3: TGTGCCAGCAGCCATCGGCCTTTAGCGGTAAGCTCCTACGAGCAGTACTTC. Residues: CASSHRPLAVSSYEQYF.